The 19 T cell receptor beta chains presented below share a single source sample, sequenced in a study of cytomegalovirus exposure and HLA in healthy donors. PCR primers comprised 60 Vbeta and 13 Jbeta primers. Clones were read by immunoSEQ multiplex PCR, and TCRdb kept only the in-frame ones, dropping some. The sample holds roughly 140,000 clones, roughly three quarters seen once. The sequenced sample was PBMCs. Receptors originate from a woman between 25 and 40 years old in good health and CMV-seronegative.

The V call is TRBV6-5, the J call TRBJ2-1, with 15 bases fitting TRBD2. This CDR3 has 15 residues. Trimming removed 2 bases from V and 8 bases from J; junction bases left unmatched: 1. The germline CDR1 and CDR2 sequences are MNHEY and SVGAGI. The CDR3 protein is CASSYGTSGGYEQFF. For the CDR3, the DNA is TGTGCCAGCAGTTACGGGACTAGCGGGGGGTATGAGCAGTTCTTC.

The gene calls are TRBV18 and TRBJ1-5, with 10 bases matching TRBD1. The length of the CDR3 is 15 residues. V lost 3 bases and J lost 11; bases outside the gene matches: 10. Per the germline V gene, CDR1 is KGHSH and CDR2 is LQKENI. As DNA, the CDR3 is TGTGCCAGCTCACCCGACAGGGGGCCGCAGGGAGCCCAGCATTTT. Amino acid sequence: CASSPDRGPQGAQHF.

The chain is built from TRBV7-2 and TRBJ2-2; 7 nucleotides line up with TRBD1. Germline values: CDR1 SGHTA, CDR2 FQGNSA. Losses at the gene ends were 5 bases for V and 0 bases for J; bases not matched to a gene: 6. CDR3 length equals 16 residues. The CDR3 bases are TGTGCCAGCAGCCAACGGACAGGAGCGAACACCGGGGAGCTGTTTTTT. It codes for CASSQRTGANTGELFF.

The V call is TRBV9, the J call TRBJ2-2, with unresolved D. CDR3 length equals 16 residues. Looked up from germline, CDR1 is SGDLS and CDR2 is YYNGEE. Trimming left V 3 bases short and J 3 bases short, with 15 bases between. This chain's CDR3 is CASSARDPVDTGELFF. The CDR3 DNA is TGTGCCAGCAGCGCTCGAGATCCGGTGGACACCGGGGAGCTGTTTTTT.

This chain connects TRBV6-5 to TRBJ2-7, with 8 bases matching TRBD2. There are 14 residues in the CDR3. Germline CDR1 reads MNHEY; CDR2 reads SVGAGI. Trimming took 8 bases from V and 2 from J; bases not matched to a gene: 8. CDR3 loop: CASRPAGGTYEQYF. The CDR3 DNA reads TGTGCCAGCCGCCCCGCGGGAGGAACCTACGAGCAGTACTTC.

Only a few counts were recorded for this clone. The same CDR3 is also encoded by other DNA sequences in this sample. V gene TRBV29-1 combines with J gene TRBJ1-3; tentatively, D is TRBD1 (5 bases). The CDR3 spans 13 residues. Trimming cost V 1 base and J 3 bases, with 7 bases left between them. Looked up from germline, CDR1 is SQVTM and CDR2 is ANQGSEA. CDR3 amino acids: CSVEGQGGNTIYF. The DNA for the CDR3 is TGCAGCGTTGAAGGGCAGGGTGGAAACACCATATATTTT.

This chain links TRBV5-1 with TRBJ1-6; the D is unclear. V lost 0 bases, J lost 10 bases, and 17 bases lay in between. The CDR3 spans 16 residues. Germline CDR1 is SGHRS and CDR2 is YFSETQ. The CDR3 DNA sequence: TGCGCCAGCAGCTTGGAGTTGTCTTCTCGAGGGTCACCCCTCCACTTT. This encodes CASSLELSSRGSPLHF.

This chain links TRBV9 with TRBJ1-5; D ambiguous. CDR3 length: 16 amino acids. Trimming pared 0 bases from V and 7 bases from J, leaving 17 bases between. Germline V CDR1 and CDR2: SGDLS, YYNGEE. CDR3 protein: CASSVGPSGGEQPQHF. CDR3 in DNA: TGTGCCAGCAGCGTAGGGCCGTCGGGAGGAGAACAGCCCCAGCATTTT.

The chain joins TRBV6-6 to TRBJ1-5; 8 bases line up with TRBD1. Germline values: CDR1 MNHNY, CDR2 SVGAGI (reference sequence). The CDR3 has 14 amino acids. V shed 6 bases, J shed 4 bases, and the junction held 5 bases outside the gene matches. CDR3 loop: CASRIRQGNQPQHF. The CDR3 region has the DNA TGTGCCAGCAGGATCAGACAGGGGAATCAGCCCCAGCATTTT.

This clone was found a few times. In DNA, the CDR3 is TGTGCCAGCAGATCAGGGGGGGAAAAACTGTTTTTT. Encoded protein: CASRSGGEKLFF. The chain combines TRBV14 with TRBJ1-4; TRBD1 agrees at 7 bases. CDR3 size: 12 residues. Germline assignment: CDR1 SGHDN and CDR2 FVKESK. J gave up 8 bases and V 6 bases, and 3 bases lay outside the gene matches.

This clone occurred once. The chain is built from TRBV4-1 and TRBJ1-2; TRBD1 agrees at 9 bases. Germline CDR1 and CDR2: MGHRA and YSYEKL. CDR3 length: 15 residues. With 4 bases clipped from V and 4 bases from J, the junction kept 7 bases outside the gene matches. CDR3 residues: CASSPGTGNTYGYTF. CDR3 nucleotides: TGCGCCAGCAGCCCGGGGACAGGGAATACCTATGGCTACACCTTC.

The J gene is TRBJ2-3, the V gene TRBV19, with D uncertain. Germline V lookup: CDR1 LNHDA, CDR2 SQIVND (reference sequence). The V end was cut by 6 bases, the J end by 2 bases, with 9 bases between. CDR3 length: 13 amino acids. The CDR3 sequence: CASSSTTTDTQYF. Written as DNA, the CDR3 is TGTGCCAGTAGCTCCACTACCACAGATACGCAGTATTTT. Based on the CDR3 plus reference TRBV19 and TRBJ2-3, the full variable domain is DGGITQSPKYLFRKEGQNVTLSCEQNLNHDAMYWYRQDPGQGLRLIYYSQIVNDFQKGDIAEGYSVSREKKESFPLTVTSAQKNPTAFYLCASSSTTTDTQYFGPGTRLTVL.

This chain joins TRBV6-6 and TRBJ2-7; maybe TRBD2 (7 bases). V was clipped by 2 bases and J by 0 bases, with 11 bases between them. Looked up from germline, CDR1 is MNHNY and CDR2 is SVGAGI (reference sequence). The CDR3 runs 15 residues. CDR3 protein: CASSYEGGSSYEQYF. The CDR3 DNA is TGTGCCAGCAGTTACGAGGGGGGGAGCTCCTACGAGCAGTACTTC.

The chain carries TRBV9 and TRBJ2-5; TRBD2 matches 9 bases. J lost 3 bases, V lost 3 bases, and 6 bases had no gene match. The CDR3 is made up of 15 amino acids. Germline V CDR1 and CDR2: SGDLS, YYNGEE. The CDR3 region is CASSDRASGKETQYF. The CDR3 nucleotides read TGTGCCAGCAGCGACCGAGCTAGCGGGAAAGAGACCCAGTACTTC.

This clone was seen only a few times. V usage is TRBV9 and J usage is TRBJ2-3, with TRBD1 matching 10 bases. The CDR3 has 17 residues. The germline CDR1 and CDR2 sequences are SGDLS and YYNGEE. J gave up 4 bases and V 0 bases, and 8 bases lay outside the gene matches. The CDR3 loop is CASSVAWTGGSSDTQYF. CDR3 DNA: TGTGCCAGCAGCGTAGCGTGGACAGGGGGGTCCTCAGATACGCAGTATTTT.

This clone was detected only once. The V call is TRBV5-1, the J call TRBJ1-1; no definite D call. Germline CDR1 and CDR2: SGHRS and YFSETQ. This CDR3 spans 13 amino acids. With 5 bases removed from V and 4 bases from J, the gap between germline ends came to 12 bases. DNA for the CDR3: TGCGCCAGCAGTTTCGACATACGCACTGAAGCTTTCTTT. Translating it yields CASSFDIRTEAFF.

The V and J genes are TRBV19 and TRBJ2-1; 9 nucleotides line up with TRBD2. Trimming at V came to 5 bases and at J to 0 bases, leaving 2 bases not matched to a gene. The CDR3 is 15 amino acids. CDR1 and CDR2 (germline): LNHDA, SQIVND (reference sequence). The CDR3 DNA sequence: TGTGCCAGTAGTTTTAGCGGGAGCTCCTACAATGAGCAGTTCTTC. This encodes CASSFSGSSYNEQFF.

The chain has TRBV5-1 and TRBJ2-3; tentative D call: TRBD2 (6 bases). The V end was cut by 0 bases, the J end by 2 bases, with 10 bases between. In germline, CDR1 is SGHRS, CDR2 YFSETQ. The CDR3 covers 15 residues. This CDR3 is CASSLGGAPTDTQYF. The CDR3 region has the DNA TGCGCCAGCAGCTTGGGCGGGGCCCCCACAGATACGCAGTATTTT.

The J gene is TRBJ2-3, the V gene TRBV27, with D possibly TRBD2 on 5 matching bases. V was pared by 0 bases and J by 9 bases, with 16 bases between. This CDR3 has 15 residues. Germline V gene sequence: CDR1 MNHEY, CDR2 SMNVEV (reference sequence). The CDR3 sequence: CASSLSGLALWTQYF. The CDR3 DNA reads as TGTGCCAGCAGTTTATCTGGCCTAGCCCTTTGGACGCAGTATTTT.